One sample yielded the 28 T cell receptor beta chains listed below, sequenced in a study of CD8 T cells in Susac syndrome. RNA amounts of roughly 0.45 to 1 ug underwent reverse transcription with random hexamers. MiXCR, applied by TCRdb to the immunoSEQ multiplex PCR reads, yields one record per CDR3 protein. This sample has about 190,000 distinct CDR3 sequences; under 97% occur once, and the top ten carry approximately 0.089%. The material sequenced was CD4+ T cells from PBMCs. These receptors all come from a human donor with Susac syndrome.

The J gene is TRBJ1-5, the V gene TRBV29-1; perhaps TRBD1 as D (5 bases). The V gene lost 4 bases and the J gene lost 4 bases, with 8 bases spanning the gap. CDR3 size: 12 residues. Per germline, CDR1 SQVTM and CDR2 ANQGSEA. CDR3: CSVVQGNQPQHF. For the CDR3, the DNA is TGCAGCGTTGTGCAGGGAAATCAGCCCCAGCATTTT.

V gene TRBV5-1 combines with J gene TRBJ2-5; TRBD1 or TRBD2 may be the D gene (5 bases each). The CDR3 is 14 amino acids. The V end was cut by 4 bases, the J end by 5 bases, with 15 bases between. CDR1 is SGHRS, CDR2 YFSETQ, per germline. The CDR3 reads CASSQGPSQETQYF. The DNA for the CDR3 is TGCGCCAGCAGCCAGGGACCATCACAGGAGACCCAGTACTTC.

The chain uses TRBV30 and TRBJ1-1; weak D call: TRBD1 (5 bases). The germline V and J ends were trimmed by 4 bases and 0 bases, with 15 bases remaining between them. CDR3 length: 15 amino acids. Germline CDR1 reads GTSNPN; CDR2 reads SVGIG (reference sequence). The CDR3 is CAWMFRGPMNTEAFF. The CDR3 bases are TGTGCCTGGATGTTTAGGGGACCTATGAACACTGAAGCTTTCTTT.

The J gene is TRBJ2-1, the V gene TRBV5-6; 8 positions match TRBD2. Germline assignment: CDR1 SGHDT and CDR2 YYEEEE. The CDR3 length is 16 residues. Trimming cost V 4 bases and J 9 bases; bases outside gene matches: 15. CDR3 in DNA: TGTGCCAGCAGCCGGAGGTCGGGACTAGTCGTTGGTGAGCAGTTCTTC. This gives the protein CASSRRSGLVVGEQFF. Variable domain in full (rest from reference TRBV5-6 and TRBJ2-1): DAGVTQSPTHLIKTRGQQVTLRCSPKSGHDTVSWYQQALGQGPQFIFQYYEEEERQRGNFPDRFSGHQFPNYSSELNVNALLLGDSALYLCASSRRSGLVVGEQFFGPGTRLTVL.

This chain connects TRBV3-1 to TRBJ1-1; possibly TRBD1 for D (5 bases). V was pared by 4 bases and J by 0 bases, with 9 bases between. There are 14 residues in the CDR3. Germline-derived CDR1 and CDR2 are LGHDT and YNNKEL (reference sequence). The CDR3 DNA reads TGTGCCAGCAGCCCTAGGGACTTGAACACTGAAGCTTTCTTT. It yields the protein CASSPRDLNTEAFF.

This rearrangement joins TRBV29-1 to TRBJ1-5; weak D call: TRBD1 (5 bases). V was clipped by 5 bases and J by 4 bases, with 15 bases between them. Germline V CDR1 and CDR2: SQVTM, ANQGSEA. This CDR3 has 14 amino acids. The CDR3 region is CSVLVGTQNQPQHF. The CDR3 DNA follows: TGCAGCGTTCTGGTCGGGACCCAAAATCAGCCCCAGCATTTT.

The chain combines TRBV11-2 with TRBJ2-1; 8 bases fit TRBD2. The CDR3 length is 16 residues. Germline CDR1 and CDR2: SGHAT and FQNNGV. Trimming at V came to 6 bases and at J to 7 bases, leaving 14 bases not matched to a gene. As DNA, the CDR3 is TGTGCCAGCAGTGTAGGACCGGGGGGGGCTTGGAATGAGCAGTTCTTC. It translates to CASSVGPGGAWNEQFF.

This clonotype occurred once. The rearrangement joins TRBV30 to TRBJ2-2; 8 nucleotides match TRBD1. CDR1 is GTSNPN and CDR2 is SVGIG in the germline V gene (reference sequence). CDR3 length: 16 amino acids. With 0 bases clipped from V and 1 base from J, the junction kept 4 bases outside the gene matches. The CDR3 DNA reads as TGTGCCTGGAGTGTCTGGACAGGGCTGAACACCGGGGAGCTGTTTTTT. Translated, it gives CAWSVWTGLNTGELFF.

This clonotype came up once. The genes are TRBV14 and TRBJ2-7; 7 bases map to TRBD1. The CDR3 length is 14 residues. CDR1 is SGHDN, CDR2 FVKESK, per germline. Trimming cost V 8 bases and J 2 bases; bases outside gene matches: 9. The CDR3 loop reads CASAPGTATYEQYF. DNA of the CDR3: TGTGCCAGCGCCCCGGGGACAGCAACCTACGAGCAGTACTTC.

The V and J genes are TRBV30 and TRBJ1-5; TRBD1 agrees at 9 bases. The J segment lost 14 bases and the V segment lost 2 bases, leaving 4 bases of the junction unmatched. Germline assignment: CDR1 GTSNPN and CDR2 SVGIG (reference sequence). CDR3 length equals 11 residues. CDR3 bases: TGTGCCTGGAGTTCGGGACAGGGAAAGCATTTT. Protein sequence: CAWSSGQGKHF.

The DNA for the CDR3 is TGCAGCGCCGTTAAACAGGGTGACACTGAAGCTTTCTTT. Encoded protein: CSAVKQGDTEAFF. The chain couples TRBV29-1 to TRBJ1-1; possibly TRBD1 for D (6 bases). This CDR3 contains 13 residues. Germline V gene sequence: CDR1 SQVTM, CDR2 ANQGSEA. V was cut by 7 bases and J by 3 bases, with 15 bases left in between. The full variable domain, its missing parts supplied by reference TRBV29-1 and TRBJ1-1, is SAVISQKPSRDICQRGTSLTIQCQVDSQVTMMFWYRQQPGQSLTLIATANQGSEATYESGFVIDKFPISRPNLTFSTLTVSNMSPEDSSIYLCSAVKQGDTEAFFGQGTRLTVV.

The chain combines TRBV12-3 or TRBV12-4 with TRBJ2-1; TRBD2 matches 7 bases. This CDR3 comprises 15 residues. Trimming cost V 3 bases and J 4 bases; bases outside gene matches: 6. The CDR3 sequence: CASSFSIAGYNEQFF. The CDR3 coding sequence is TGTGCCAGCAGTTTCTCAATAGCGGGTTACAATGAGCAGTTCTTC.

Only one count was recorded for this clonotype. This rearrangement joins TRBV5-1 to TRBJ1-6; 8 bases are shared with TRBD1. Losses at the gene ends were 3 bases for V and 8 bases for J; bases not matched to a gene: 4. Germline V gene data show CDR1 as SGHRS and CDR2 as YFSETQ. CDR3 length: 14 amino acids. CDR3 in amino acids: CASSWDRRDSPLHF. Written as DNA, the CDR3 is TGCGCCAGCAGCTGGGACAGGCGAGATTCACCCCTCCACTTT.

CDR3 amino acids: CASSVSPANTGELFF. CDR3 DNA: TGTGCCAGCAGCGTATCCCCAGCGAACACCGGGGAGCTGTTTTTT. The V call is TRBV9, the J call TRBJ2-2; D gene ambiguous. The V and J ends lost 1 base and 0 bases respectively, with 7 bases between them. CDR3 size: 15 residues. Germline CDR1 SGDLS, CDR2 YYNGEE.

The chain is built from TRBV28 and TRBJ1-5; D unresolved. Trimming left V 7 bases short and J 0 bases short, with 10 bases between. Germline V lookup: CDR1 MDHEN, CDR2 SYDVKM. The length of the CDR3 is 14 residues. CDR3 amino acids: CASTRLNSNQPQHF. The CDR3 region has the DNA TGTGCCAGCACCCGGCTAAATAGCAATCAGCCCCAGCATTTT.

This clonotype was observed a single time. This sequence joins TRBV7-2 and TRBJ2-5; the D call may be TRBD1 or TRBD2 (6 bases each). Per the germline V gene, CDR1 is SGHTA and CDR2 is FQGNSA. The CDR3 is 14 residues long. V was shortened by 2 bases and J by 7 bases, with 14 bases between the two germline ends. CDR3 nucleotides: TGTGCCAGCAGCTTACGGGGGCCAGGGAGGACCCAGTACTTC. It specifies CASSLRGPGRTQYF.

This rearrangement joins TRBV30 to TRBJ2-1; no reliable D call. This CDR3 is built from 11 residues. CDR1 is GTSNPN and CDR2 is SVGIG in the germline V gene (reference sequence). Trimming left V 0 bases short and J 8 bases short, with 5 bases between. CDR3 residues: CAWSVEYEQFF. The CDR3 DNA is TGTGCCTGGAGTGTAGAGTATGAGCAGTTCTTC.

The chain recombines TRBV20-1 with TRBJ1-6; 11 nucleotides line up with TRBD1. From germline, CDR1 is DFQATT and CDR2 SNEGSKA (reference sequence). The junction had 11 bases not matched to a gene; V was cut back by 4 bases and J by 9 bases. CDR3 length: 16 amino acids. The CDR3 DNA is TGCAGTGCTAAGGGCCCCACGGGGACAGGGGGTTCACCCCTCCACTTT. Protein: CSAKGPTGTGGSPLHF.

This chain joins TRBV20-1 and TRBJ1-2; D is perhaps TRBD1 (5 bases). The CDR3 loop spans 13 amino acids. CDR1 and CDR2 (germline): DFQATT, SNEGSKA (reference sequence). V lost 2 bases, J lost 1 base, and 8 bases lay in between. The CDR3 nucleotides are TGCAGTGCTAGAAGGGGAGATAACTATGGCTACACCTTC. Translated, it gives CSARRGDNYGYTF.

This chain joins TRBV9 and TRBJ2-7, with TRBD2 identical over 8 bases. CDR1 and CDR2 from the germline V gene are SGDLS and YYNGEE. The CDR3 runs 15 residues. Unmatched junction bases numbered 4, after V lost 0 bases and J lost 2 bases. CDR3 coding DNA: TGTGCCAGCAGCGTAGGAGCGGGGGTGGCCTACGAGCAGTACTTC. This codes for CASSVGAGVAYEQYF.

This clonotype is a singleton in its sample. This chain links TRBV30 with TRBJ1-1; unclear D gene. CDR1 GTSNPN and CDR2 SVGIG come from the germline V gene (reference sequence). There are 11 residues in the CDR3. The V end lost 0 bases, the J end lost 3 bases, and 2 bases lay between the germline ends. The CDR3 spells CAWSVHTEAFF. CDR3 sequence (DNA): TGTGCCTGGAGTGTACACACTGAAGCTTTCTTT.

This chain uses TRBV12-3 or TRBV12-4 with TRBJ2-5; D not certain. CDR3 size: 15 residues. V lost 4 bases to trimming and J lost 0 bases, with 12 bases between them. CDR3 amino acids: CASSSSSANQETQYF. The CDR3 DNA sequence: TGTGCCAGCAGTTCATCCTCGGCCAACCAAGAGACCCAGTACTTC.

The CDR3 reads CASSGSYTDTQYF. As DNA, the CDR3 is TGTGCCAGCAGCGGCAGCTACACAGATACGCAGTATTTT. This chain uses TRBV2 with TRBJ2-3, with no clear D. This CDR3 contains 13 residues. The V and J ends lost 6 bases and 2 bases respectively, with 9 bases between them. Germline V gene lookup returns CDR1 SNHLY and CDR2 FYNNEI.

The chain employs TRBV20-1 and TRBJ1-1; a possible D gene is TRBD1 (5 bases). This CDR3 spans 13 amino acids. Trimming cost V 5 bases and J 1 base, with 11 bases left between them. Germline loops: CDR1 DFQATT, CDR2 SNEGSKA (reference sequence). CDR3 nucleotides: TGCAGTGCTTCCCTCGGGGGGAACACTGAAGCTTTCTTT. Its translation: CSASLGGNTEAFF.

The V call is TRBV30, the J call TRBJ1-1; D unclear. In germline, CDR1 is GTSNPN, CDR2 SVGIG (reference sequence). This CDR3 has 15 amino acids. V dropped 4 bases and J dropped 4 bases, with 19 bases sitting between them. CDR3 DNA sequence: TGTGCCTGGAATCCGCATTCACGAGTCTCCACTGAAGCTTTCTTT. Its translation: CAWNPHSRVSTEAFF.

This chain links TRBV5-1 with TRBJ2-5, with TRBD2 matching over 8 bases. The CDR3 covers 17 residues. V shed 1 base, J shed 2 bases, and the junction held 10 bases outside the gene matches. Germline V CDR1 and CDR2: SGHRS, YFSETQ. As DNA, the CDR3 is TGCGCCAGCAGCTTGCTACGGGGGGGCCTACAGCAAGAGACCCAGTACTTC. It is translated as CASSLLRGGLQQETQYF. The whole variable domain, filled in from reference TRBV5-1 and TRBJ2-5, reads KAGVTQTPRYLIKTRGQQVTLSCSPISGHRSVSWYQQTPGQGLQFLFEYFSETQRNKGNFPGRFSGRQFSNSRSEMNVSTLELGDSALYLCASSLLRGGLQQETQYFGPGTRLLVL.

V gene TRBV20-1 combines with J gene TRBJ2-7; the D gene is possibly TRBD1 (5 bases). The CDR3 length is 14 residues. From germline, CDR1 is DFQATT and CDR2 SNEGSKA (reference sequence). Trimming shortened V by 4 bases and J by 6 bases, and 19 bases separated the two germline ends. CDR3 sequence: CSAIRAGWSLEQYF. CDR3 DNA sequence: TGCAGTGCTATTAGGGCAGGGTGGTCGCTCGAGCAGTACTTC.

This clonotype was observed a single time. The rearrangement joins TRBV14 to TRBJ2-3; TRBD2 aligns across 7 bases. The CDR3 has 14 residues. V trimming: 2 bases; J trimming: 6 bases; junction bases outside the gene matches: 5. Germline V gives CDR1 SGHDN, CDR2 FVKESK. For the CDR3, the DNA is TGTGCCAGCAGCCAAAAAGCCGGGGGGGATACGCAGTATTTT. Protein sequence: CASSQKAGGDTQYF.